This T cell receptor (beta chain) is from a study of STAT3 mutations in large granular lymphocyte leukemia. This clone has a handful of counts. The antigen remains unidentified. Average productive template count per sample was 35,000 to 50,000. This table comes from immunoSEQ multiplex PCR, and its TCRdb copy is limited to in-frame clones, with some not included. The table has 2,000 or so clones, around 53% seen once; the top ten hold 75%. Study conclusions and caveats: In T-cell large granular lymphocyte leukemia, about half of patients showed multiple immunodominant subclonotypes.

The CDR3 length is 14 residues. Germline-derived CDR1 and CDR2 are SGHRS and YFSETQ. V lost 3 bases, J lost 3 bases, and 13 bases lay in between. The rearrangement joins TRBV5-1 to TRBJ2-7, with D perhaps assigned TRBD1 or TRBD2 (5 bases each). Input material: peripheral blood mononuclear cells. The sequence was obtained from a man in his 60s with T-cell large granular lymphocyte leukemia. Some clones in this sample may be carry-over from other donors' samples. The CDR3 DNA follows: TGCGCCAGCAGCTCCCGAGGGGCGAACTACGAGCAGTACTTC. This gives the protein CASSSRGANYEQYF.